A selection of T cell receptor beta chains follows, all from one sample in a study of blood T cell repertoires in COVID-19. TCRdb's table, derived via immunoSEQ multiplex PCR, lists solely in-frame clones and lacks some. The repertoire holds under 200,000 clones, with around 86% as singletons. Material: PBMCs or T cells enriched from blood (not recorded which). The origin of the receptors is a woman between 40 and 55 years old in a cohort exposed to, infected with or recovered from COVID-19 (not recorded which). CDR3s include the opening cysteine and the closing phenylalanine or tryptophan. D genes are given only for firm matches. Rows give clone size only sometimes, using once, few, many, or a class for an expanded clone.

cdr3_nt: TGTGCCAGTAGTATACAGGGGGCAGGGGGTTACAATGAGCAGTTCTTC
cdr3_aa: CASSIQGAGGYNEQFF
clone_size: NA
v_call: TRBV19
d_call: TRBD1
j_call: TRBJ2-1

cdr3_nt: TGCGCCAGCAGTTCGTCTTACAGGGGGACTATGAACACTGAAGCTTTCTTT
cdr3_aa: CASSSSYRGTMNTEAFF
clone_size: NA
v_call: TRBV10-1
d_call: TRBD1
j_call: TRBJ1-1

cdr3_nt: TGTGCCAGCAGTAGGGACAGCACACCCTATGGCTACACCTTC
cdr3_aa: CASSRDSTPYGYTF
clone_size: NA
v_call: TRBV6-5
d_call: TRBD1
j_call: TRBJ1-2

cdr3_nt: TGTGCCAGCAGTTACTCGACAGGGGGTACTGAAGCTTTCTTT
cdr3_aa: CASSYSTGGTEAFF
clone_size: NA
v_call: TRBV6-5
d_call: TRBD1
j_call: TRBJ1-1

cdr3_nt: TGTGCCAGCAGCTTAAAAGGAGTGGACACTGAAGCTTTCTTT
cdr3_aa: CASSLKGVDTEAFF
clone_size: NA
v_call: TRBV7-6
d_call: NA
j_call: TRBJ1-1

cdr3_nt: TGTGCCACCCTAGGAGGGGTTTTCTCTGGAAACACCATATATTTT
cdr3_aa: CATLGGVFSGNTIYF
clone_size: NA
v_call: TRBV24-1
d_call: NA
j_call: TRBJ1-3

cdr3_nt: TGTGCCAGCAGCCTGGACTGGGGGCATGGCTACACCTTC
cdr3_aa: CASSLDWGHGYTF
clone_size: NA
v_call: TRBV5-5
d_call: NA
j_call: TRBJ1-2

cdr3_nt: TGTGCCACCAGCAGAGATCTGTCTCCCAATCAGCCCCAGCATTTT
cdr3_aa: CATSRDLSPNQPQHF
clone_size: NA
v_call: TRBV15
d_call: NA
j_call: TRBJ1-5

cdr3_nt: TGTGCCAGCAGCTTAGTAGCGACCGAGAGTGAAAAACTGTTTTTT
cdr3_aa: CASSLVATESEKLFF
clone_size: NA
v_call: TRBV7-9
d_call: NA
j_call: TRBJ1-4

cdr3_nt: TGTGCCAGCAGTCCACAGGGGCTTGGAAACACCATATATTTT
cdr3_aa: CASSPQGLGNTIYF
clone_size: NA
v_call: TRBV28
d_call: TRBD1
j_call: TRBJ1-3

cdr3_nt: TGTGCCAGTACCCCGGGGGTCAGGACTGAAGCTTTCTTT
cdr3_aa: CASTPGVRTEAFF
clone_size: NA
v_call: TRBV19
d_call: NA
j_call: TRBJ1-1

cdr3_nt: TGTGCCAGCAGCAAAGGATACGGGGTTCCAAGAGGATTCTATGGCTACACCTTC
cdr3_aa: CASSKGYGVPRGFYGYTF
clone_size: NA
v_call: TRBV21-1
d_call: NA
j_call: TRBJ1-2

cdr3_nt: TGTGCCAGCAGCCAAGGGACAGGGGGGTACGAGCAGTACTTC
cdr3_aa: CASSQGTGGYEQYF
clone_size: NA
v_call: TRBV14
d_call: TRBD1
j_call: TRBJ2-7

cdr3_nt: TGCGCCAGCAGCTCACAGGGGAACACTGAAGCTTTCTTT
cdr3_aa: CASSSQGNTEAFF
clone_size: NA
v_call: TRBV5-1
d_call: NA
j_call: TRBJ1-1

cdr3_nt: TGTGCCAGCAGTTACTTTGGGGGGGACGAGAACACTGAAGCTTTCTTT
cdr3_aa: CASSYFGGDENTEAFF
clone_size: NA
v_call: TRBV6-5
d_call: NA
j_call: TRBJ1-1

cdr3_nt: TGCGCCAGCAGTGGACCGGGACAGGAGAACACTGAAGCTTTCTTT
cdr3_aa: CASSGPGQENTEAFF
clone_size: NA
v_call: TRBV10-1
d_call: TRBD1
j_call: TRBJ1-1

cdr3_nt: TGCAGCGTTGAAGCGGGGGTAGGGGGCTACACCTTC
cdr3_aa: CSVEAGVGGYTF
clone_size: NA
v_call: TRBV29-1
d_call: NA
j_call: TRBJ1-2

cdr3_nt: TGTGCCAGCAGCTTAGTCGCCGAGACAGGGGGCTACACCTTC
cdr3_aa: CASSLVAETGGYTF
clone_size: NA
v_call: TRBV7-6
d_call: TRBD1
j_call: TRBJ1-2

cdr3_nt: TGTGCCAGCAGTTATGAAGGCGGGAGGGCCTACGAGCAGTACTTC
cdr3_aa: CASSYEGGRAYEQYF
clone_size: NA
v_call: TRBV6-5
d_call: TRBD2
j_call: TRBJ2-7

cdr3_nt: TGTGCCAGCAGCGGCCGGACTAGCGATAGGCTCGAGCAGTACTTC
cdr3_aa: CASSGRTSDRLEQYF
clone_size: NA
v_call: TRBV5-4
d_call: TRBD2
j_call: TRBJ2-7

cdr3_nt: TGTGCCAGCAGCTTAGGCGGGATGGGAACTGAAGCTTTCTTT
cdr3_aa: CASSLGGMGTEAFF
clone_size: NA
v_call: TRBV13
d_call: NA
j_call: TRBJ1-1

cdr3_nt: TGTGCCAGCAGTTTCGTGGGGCGCTCTAATGGCTACACCTTC
cdr3_aa: CASSFVGRSNGYTF
clone_size: many
v_call: TRBV28
d_call: NA
j_call: TRBJ1-2

cdr3_nt: TGTGCCAGCAGTGAAGGGGTAACAGGGTCGCGTCAGCCCCAGCATTTT
cdr3_aa: CASSEGVTGSRQPQHF
clone_size: NA
v_call: TRBV2
d_call: NA
j_call: TRBJ1-5

cdr3_nt: TGTGCCAGCAGTCCTACAGGGGGGACCTCTGAAGCTTTCTTT
cdr3_aa: CASSPTGGTSEAFF
clone_size: few
v_call: TRBV25-1
d_call: TRBD1
j_call: TRBJ1-1

cdr3_nt: TGTGCCAGCAGCCCCAGGGAAGGGAATTACCCCTACGAGCAGTACTTC
cdr3_aa: CASSPREGNYPYEQYF
clone_size: NA
v_call: TRBV5-4
d_call: NA
j_call: TRBJ2-7

cdr3_nt: TGTGCCAGCAGCCAAGAGGGAGTAGAGAACACCGGGGAGCTGTTTTTT
cdr3_aa: CASSQEGVENTGELFF
clone_size: NA
v_call: TRBV4-2
d_call: NA
j_call: TRBJ2-2

cdr3_nt: TGTGCCAGTACCGGGGTGGAGTCCACTGAAGCTTTCTTT
cdr3_aa: CASTGVESTEAFF
clone_size: NA
v_call: TRBV19
d_call: NA
j_call: TRBJ1-1

cdr3_nt: TGTGCCAGTAGTATAACAGGGGGCAATGAGCAGTTCTTC
cdr3_aa: CASSITGGNEQFF
clone_size: few
v_call: TRBV19
d_call: TRBD1
j_call: TRBJ2-1

cdr3_nt: TGTGCCAGCAGTTGGGGCAGGGATCAGCCCCAGCATTTT
cdr3_aa: CASSWGRDQPQHF
clone_size: NA
v_call: TRBV27
d_call: NA
j_call: TRBJ1-5

cdr3_nt: TGTGCCACGGGAGATGGGGAACAGGTAGCTAACTATGGCTACACCTTC
cdr3_aa: CATGDGEQVANYGYTF
clone_size: NA
v_call: TRBV10-3
d_call: NA
j_call: TRBJ1-2

cdr3_nt: TGCAGCGTTACAGGACAGGGAAACACCATATATTTT
cdr3_aa: CSVTGQGNTIYF
clone_size: few
v_call: TRBV29-1
d_call: NA
j_call: TRBJ1-3

cdr3_nt: TGTGCCAGCAGCATCGGACATAACTCTGGAAACACCATATATTTT
cdr3_aa: CASSIGHNSGNTIYF
clone_size: NA
v_call: TRBV7-9
d_call: NA
j_call: TRBJ1-3

cdr3_nt: TGTGCCAGCAGTTTTCATCCCCGGGACAGCTATGGCTACACCTTC
cdr3_aa: CASSFHPRDSYGYTF
clone_size: many
v_call: TRBV6-5
d_call: TRBD1
j_call: TRBJ1-2

cdr3_nt: TGTGCCAGCATAATTCTGACAGGGGGAGGCTACACCTTC
cdr3_aa: CASIILTGGGYTF
clone_size: once
v_call: TRBV2
d_call: TRBD1
j_call: TRBJ1-2

cdr3_nt: TGTGCCAGCAGTTCCAGGACAGGGGCCGAGCAGTACTTC
cdr3_aa: CASSSRTGAEQYF
clone_size: NA
v_call: TRBV12-3/TRBV12-4
d_call: TRBD1
j_call: TRBJ2-7

cdr3_nt: TGTGCCAGCAGTGCGGGGGCGGGAGGGCCGGTAGATACGCAGTATTTT
cdr3_aa: CASSAGAGGPVDTQYF
clone_size: NA
v_call: TRBV6-4
d_call: TRBD2
j_call: TRBJ2-3

cdr3_nt: TGTGCCAGCAGCGTAGGGAGCGGGGGGGCCTCCTACAATGAGCAGTTCTTC
cdr3_aa: CASSVGSGGASYNEQFF
clone_size: NA
v_call: TRBV9
d_call: TRBD2
j_call: TRBJ2-1

cdr3_nt: TGTGCCAGCAGAGACAGGGATCTTTACTACGAGCAGTACTTC
cdr3_aa: CASRDRDLYYEQYF
clone_size: once
v_call: TRBV6-5
d_call: TRBD1
j_call: TRBJ2-7

cdr3_nt: TGCGCCAGCAGTGAGTCGAGGGAGCCCTATGGCTACACCTTC
cdr3_aa: CASSESREPYGYTF
clone_size: NA
v_call: TRBV10-2
d_call: NA
j_call: TRBJ1-2

cdr3_nt: TGTGCCAGCAGCGTACTAGCACCAGAGACCCAGTACTTC
cdr3_aa: CASSVLAPETQYF
clone_size: NA
v_call: TRBV7-2
d_call: NA
j_call: TRBJ2-5

cdr3_nt: TGTGCCAGCATTGGGACAGGGTATTCACCCCTCCACTTT
cdr3_aa: CASIGTGYSPLHF
clone_size: NA
v_call: TRBV2
d_call: TRBD1
j_call: TRBJ1-6

cdr3_nt: TGTGCCAGCAGCTTAAGCGGGTCGGGGAAGTTTTCGCAGTATTTT
cdr3_aa: CASSLSGSGKFSQYF
clone_size: NA
v_call: TRBV13
d_call: NA
j_call: TRBJ2-3

cdr3_nt: TGTGCCAGCAGGACTCTTACCCGGCGGAACACTGAAGCTTTCTTT
cdr3_aa: CASRTLTRRNTEAFF
clone_size: NA
v_call: TRBV11-2
d_call: NA
j_call: TRBJ1-1

cdr3_nt: TGTGCCAGCAGTTACGGCGGGTCCTACGAGCAGTACTTC
cdr3_aa: CASSYGGSYEQYF
clone_size: few
v_call: TRBV6-2/TRBV6-3
d_call: NA
j_call: TRBJ2-7

cdr3_nt: TGTGCCAGCAGCTTAGAGCCACAGGGGGGGCAGCCCCAGCATTTT
cdr3_aa: CASSLEPQGGQPQHF
clone_size: NA
v_call: TRBV7-6
d_call: TRBD1
j_call: TRBJ1-5